Shown below are 14 T cell receptor beta chains from a single sample sequenced in a study of shared clonotypes between healthy human individuals. The naive CD8 subset, CD45RO-negative cells positively selected for CCR7, excluded terminally differentiated effector memory CD45RA+ cells. The repertoire was sequenced with immunoSEQ multiplex PCR; TCRdb's copy has only in-frame clones and lacks some. Of 2 million to 2.5 million clones listed, 85% to 95% are singletons. Sequencing was carried out using naive CD8+ T cells sorted from blood. The source of these receptors is a man younger than 35 in good health.

The chain couples TRBV6-5 to TRBJ1-1; no firm D call. The CDR3 is 14 amino acids. CDR1 is MNHEY, CDR2 SVGAGI, per germline. Trimming took 2 bases from V and 7 from J, leaving 14 bases between them. CDR3 bases: TGTGCCAGCAGTTACGGGGTCGGGCAGCTTGAAGCTTTCTTT. It is translated as CASSYGVGQLEAFF.

The chain couples TRBV14 to TRBJ2-1, with D tentatively TRBD1 or TRBD2 (5 bases each). The CDR3 totals 14 residues. Germline V lookup: CDR1 SGHDN, CDR2 FVKESK. V lost 1 base to trimming and J lost 4 bases, with 8 bases between them. The CDR3 sequence: CASSQGWGYNEQFF. CDR3 nucleotide sequence: TGTGCCAGCAGCCAAGGGTGGGGGTACAATGAGCAGTTCTTC.

Only one count was recorded for this clone. V and J are TRBV6-6 and TRBJ2-7; possible D gene TRBD2, 6 bases. This CDR3 is built from 12 residues. Germline V gives CDR1 MNHNY, CDR2 SVGAGI (reference sequence). The CDR3 sequence is CASAEGGNEQYF. In DNA form, the CDR3 reads TGTGCGTCGGCGGAGGGCGGGAACGAGCAGTACTTC.

The chain is built from TRBV2 and TRBJ1-6; 8 nucleotides match TRBD1. J gave up 9 bases and V 9 bases, and 13 bases lay outside the gene matches. The CDR3 runs to 15 residues. Germline CDR1 SNHLY, CDR2 FYNNEI. CDR3 sequence reads: CARLGRGQGFSPLHF. The CDR3 nucleotides read TGTGCCAGGTTGGGAAGAGGACAGGGATTTTCACCCCTCCACTTT.

Only one count was recorded for this clone. This chain uses TRBV2 with TRBJ2-3, with D possibly being TRBD2 (6 bases). The germline V and J ends were trimmed by 8 bases and 1 base, with 16 bases remaining between them. This CDR3 is 15 amino acids long. Germline lookup yields CDR1 SNHLY and CDR2 FYNNEI. CDR3 nucleotides: TGTGCCAGCGGGGACTGGGATCTAGGCACAGATACGCAGTATTTT. Its protein product is CASGDWDLGTDTQYF.

The J gene is TRBJ2-7, the V gene TRBV5-6; no definite D call. Germline CDR1 is SGHDT and CDR2 is YYEEEE. This CDR3 region has 15 residues. V shed 4 bases and J shed 5 bases, with 19 bases lying between them. The CDR3 nucleotides are TGTGCCAGCAGCCCCGAGGCGGCGGCCATGGACGAGCAGTACTTC. Amino acid sequence: CASSPEAAAMDEQYF.

V and J are TRBV12-5 and TRBJ1-1; D remains ambiguous. The ends were cut back, 2 bases at V and 4 bases at J, with 11 bases in the middle. Germline assignment: CDR1 LGHNT and CDR2 FRNRAP. There are 14 residues in the CDR3. The CDR3 coding sequence is TGTGCTAGTGGTTTGCTAGCCCAACCCACTGAAGCTTTCTTT. Amino acid sequence: CASGLLAQPTEAFF.

The chain combines TRBV7-9 with TRBJ2-7; D is uncertain. CDR1 is SEHNR and CDR2 is FQNEAQ in the germline V gene (reference sequence). CDR3 length: 13 residues. The V gene lost 4 bases and the J gene lost 3 bases, with 10 bases spanning the gap. Written as DNA, the CDR3 is TGTGCCAGCAGCTCCCGGAAACTCTACGAGCAGTACTTC. Residues: CASSSRKLYEQYF.

The rearrangement joins TRBV27 to TRBJ1-6; no clear D. The CDR3 sequence is 15 residues long. V lost 4 bases to trimming and J lost 4 bases, with 11 bases between them. Germline V lookup: CDR1 MNHEY, CDR2 SMNVEV (reference sequence). The CDR3 sequence: CASSSGNPYNSPLHF. The CDR3 DNA reads TGTGCCAGCAGTTCTGGCAACCCTTATAATTCACCCCTCCACTTT.

This chain joins TRBV30 and TRBJ2-3; 10 bases agree with TRBD2. The V gene end was trimmed by 7 bases and the J gene end by 4 bases; junction bases not matched to a gene: 8. The CDR3 length is 14 residues. CDR1 and CDR2 (germline): GTSNPN, SVGIG (reference sequence). CDR3 coding DNA: TGTGCCTCAGACAGCGGGAGGGAGGCAGATACGCAGTATTTT. It codes for CASDSGREADTQYF.

This clone has more than one count but fewer than ten. Other DNA sequences in the same sample also yield this CDR3. This chain joins TRBV6-5 and TRBJ1-3; D gene unclear. The germline V gene has CDR1 MNHEY and CDR2 SVGAGI. Trimming stripped 0 bases from V and 3 bases from J, with 9 bases between. The CDR3 is 15 residues long. The CDR3, as DNA: TGTGCCAGCAGTTACTCGAGGTCAGGTGGAAACACCATATATTTT. Encoded protein: CASSYSRSGGNTIYF.

CDR3 in amino acids: CASSLARDGLETQYF. In DNA, the CDR3 is TGCGCCAGCAGCTTGGCTAGGGACGGCCTGGAGACCCAGTACTTC. This chain joins TRBV5-1 and TRBJ2-5; perhaps D is TRBD1 or TRBD2 (5 bases each). Germline V gene lookup returns CDR1 SGHRS and CDR2 YFSETQ. Trimming removed 0 bases from V and 5 bases from J, with 14 bases in between. The CDR3 is 15 amino acids.

V and J are TRBV10-2 and TRBJ2-1; TRBD1 matches at 8 bases. The length of the CDR3 is 16 residues. CDR1 WSHSY and CDR2 SAAADI come from the germline V gene. V trimming: 3 bases; J trimming: 9 bases; junction bases outside the gene matches: 13. The chain's CDR3 is CASSDHQQGAVLEQFF. The CDR3 DNA follows: TGCGCCAGCAGTGATCATCAGCAGGGGGCCGTACTTGAGCAGTTCTTC.

For this clone: The same CDR3 is also encoded by other DNA sequences in this sample. V usage is TRBV6-5 and J usage is TRBJ2-7; a possible D gene is TRBD2 (5 bases). The CDR3 sequence is 14 residues long. Trimming took 2 bases from V and 0 from J, leaving 8 bases between them. Germline V gene lookup returns CDR1 MNHEY and CDR2 SVGAGI. The CDR3 loop is CASSYDGSSYEQYF. The CDR3 DNA reads TGTGCCAGCAGTTACGATGGGAGCTCCTACGAGCAGTACTTC.